One and the same sample provided the 21 T cell receptor beta chains below, sequenced in a study of shared clonotypes between healthy human individuals. Naive CD8 cells comprised CD45RO-negative, CCR7-positively selected cells, excluding terminally differentiated effector memory CD45RA+ cells. Some clones are missing from TCRdb's copy, which holds only in-frame ones; the method was immunoSEQ multiplex PCR. The sample records some 2.1 million clones, around 96% being singletons. The sample consisted of naive CD8+ T cells sorted from blood. The receptors shown here come from a man between 18 and 35 years old in good health.

Comments on this clone: The sample contains more than one DNA sequence encoding this CDR3. The genes are TRBV6-5 and TRBJ1-1; D is ambiguous. Trimming pared 2 bases from V and 0 bases from J, leaving 7 bases between. This CDR3 is built from 14 residues. Germline V CDR1 and CDR2: MNHEY, SVGAGI. The CDR3 protein is CASSYRGMNTEAFF. The CDR3 DNA reads TGTGCCAGCAGTTACCGGGGAATGAACACTGAAGCTTTCTTT.

V usage is TRBV9 and J usage is TRBJ1-4; 7 positions match TRBD1. CDR3 size: 15 residues. J was trimmed by 3 bases and V by 3 bases; bases with no gene match: 5. Germline V gene sequence: CDR1 SGDLS, CDR2 YYNGEE. This CDR3 reads CASSAGGQSNEKLFF. The DNA for the CDR3 is TGTGCCAGCAGCGCCGGGGGACAGTCTAATGAAAAACTGTTTTTT.

This chain connects TRBV27 to TRBJ2-3; 8 bases fit TRBD2. V shed 6 bases and J 4 bases; nucleotides not matched to a gene: 3. CDR3 length: 13 amino acids. Per the germline V gene, CDR1 is MNHEY and CDR2 is SMNVEV (reference sequence). CDR3 sequence reads: CASSGGASDTQYF. The CDR3 nucleotides are TGTGCCAGCAGCGGGGGGGCCTCAGATACGCAGTATTTT.

The chain has TRBV7-2 and TRBJ2-7, with D hard to call. Germline loops: CDR1 SGHTA, CDR2 FQGNSA. Trimming left V 5 bases short and J 4 bases short, with 6 bases between. The CDR3 has 11 residues. The DNA of the CDR3 is TGTGCCAGCAGCCCTAAGTACGAGCAGTACTTC. It is translated as CASSPKYEQYF.

This chain uses TRBV10-1 with TRBJ2-2; 12 nucleotides match TRBD2. The CDR3 consists of 21 residues. Germline lookup yields CDR1 WNHNN and CDR2 SYGVQD (reference sequence). The trim removed 0 bases at V and 4 bases at J, leaving 15 bases unmatched. The CDR3 sequence is CASSESRTSGIPGESTGELFF. In DNA form, the CDR3 reads TGCGCCAGCAGTGAGTCACGGACTAGCGGGATCCCGGGGGAGAGCACCGGGGAGCTGTTTTTT.

V is TRBV2 and J is TRBJ2-2; weak D call: TRBD2 (6 bases). The germline V and J ends were trimmed by 3 bases and 5 bases, with 13 bases remaining between them. The germline gives CDR1 SNHLY, CDR2 FYNNEI. The CDR3 loop spans 15 amino acids. CDR3 residues: CASSEPGGVTGELFF. The CDR3 DNA reads as TGTGCCAGCAGTGAGCCAGGAGGGGTAACCGGGGAGCTGTTTTTT. Looking up the rest from reference TRBV2 and TRBJ2-2 gives the full variable domain: EPEVTQTPSHQVTQMGQEVILRCVPISNHLYFYWYRQILGQKVEFLVSFYNNEISEKSEIFDDQFSVERPDGSNFTLKIRSTKLEDSAMYFCASSEPGGVTGELFFGEGSRLTVL.

The chain carries TRBV7-8 and TRBJ2-7, with TRBD1 identical over 8 bases. CDR3 length: 17 amino acids. V shed 1 base and J 2 bases; nucleotides not matched to a gene: 10. Germline V gene data show CDR1 as SGHVS and CDR2 as FQNEAQ. This CDR3 is CASSLVVLGTGTYEQYF. The CDR3 coding sequence is TGTGCCAGCAGCTTAGTTGTATTAGGGACAGGCACCTACGAGCAGTACTTC.

This clone was detected once. The rearrangement uses TRBV4-1 and TRBJ2-1, with D possibly being TRBD1 (7 bases). V was pared by 0 bases and J by 0 bases, with 12 bases between. CDR1 is MGHRA and CDR2 is YSYEKL in the germline V gene. The CDR3 runs 17 residues. As DNA, the CDR3 is TGCGCCAGCAGCCAAGAAGGAGGGGGCGCCTCCTACAATGAGCAGTTCTTC. It codes for CASSQEGGGASYNEQFF.

The chain links TRBV29-1 to TRBJ2-7; 10 nucleotides align to TRBD2. Trimming took 0 bases from V and 6 from J; bases not matched to a gene: 5. This CDR3 has 14 residues. Germline CDR1 reads SQVTM; CDR2 reads ANQGSEA. CDR3 residues: CSVEDQAGGLEQYF. In DNA form, the CDR3 reads TGCAGCGTTGAAGATCAAGCGGGGGGGCTCGAGCAGTACTTC.

CDR3 residues: CASSPSGLAGYNEQFF. DNA of the CDR3: TGTGCCAGCAGTCCCTCAGGACTAGCGGGATACAATGAGCAGTTCTTC. The rearrangement links TRBV25-1 to TRBJ2-1; 12 bases map to TRBD2. Germline lookup yields CDR1 MGHDK and CDR2 SYGVNS. The CDR3 is 16 residues long. With V trimmed by 5 bases and J by 4 bases, 6 bases remained unmatched. The entire variable domain, with the rest obtained from reference TRBV25-1 and TRBJ2-1, is as follows: EADIYQTPRYLVIGTGKKITLECSQTMGHDKMYWYQQDPGMELHLIHYSYGVNSTEKGDLSSESTVSRIRTEHFPLTLESARPSHTSQYLCASSPSGLAGYNEQFFGPGTRLTVL.

The genes are TRBV5-6 and TRBJ2-2; tentatively, D is TRBD2 (5 bases). V was shortened by 2 bases and J by 4 bases, with 9 bases between the two germline ends. CDR1 SGHDT and CDR2 YYEEEE come from the germline V gene. The CDR3 loop spans 14 amino acids. In nucleotides, the CDR3 is TGTGCCAGCAGCTTTTCGCGGGCCACCGGGGAGCTGTTTTTT. Amino acid sequence: CASSFSRATGELFF.

The V and J genes are TRBV6-5 and TRBJ1-5; D is possibly TRBD1 (6 bases). CDR3 length: 15 amino acids. In germline, CDR1 is MNHEY, CDR2 SVGAGI. Trimming took off 5 bases at V and 1 base at J, with 12 bases between the two ends. CDR3 sequence reads: CASSTGAWSNQPQHF. The CDR3 DNA reads TGTGCCAGCAGTACGGGGGCGTGGAGCAATCAGCCCCAGCATTTT.

This clone appeared once. The genes are TRBV6-5 and TRBJ2-7, with 9 bases matching TRBD2. The CDR3 runs to 15 residues. V was pared by 6 bases and J by 3 bases, with 9 bases of the junction left unmatched. The V gene's germline CDR1 is MNHEY and CDR2 SVGAGI. The CDR3 protein is CASSPSGTPVYEQYF. CDR3 DNA sequence: TGTGCCAGCAGCCCTAGCGGGACACCGGTCTACGAGCAGTACTTC.

The genes are TRBV5-1 and TRBJ1-2; tentatively, D is TRBD1 (5 bases). From germline, CDR1 is SGHRS and CDR2 YFSETQ. V was shortened by 0 bases and J by 7 bases, with 16 bases between the two germline ends. The CDR3 runs to 15 residues. This CDR3 is CASSLASWGVPGYTF. Written as DNA, the CDR3 is TGCGCCAGCAGCTTGGCGTCGTGGGGGGTTCCTGGCTACACCTTC.

The chain joins TRBV19 to TRBJ2-7; 7 bases align to TRBD1. Losses at the gene ends were 5 bases for V and 5 bases for J; bases not matched to a gene: 9. CDR3 length: 14 residues. Germline assignment: CDR1 LNHDA and CDR2 SQIVND (reference sequence). CDR3: CASSADREQHEQYF. DNA for the CDR3: TGTGCCAGTAGTGCAGACAGGGAGCAGCACGAGCAGTACTTC.

With regard to this clone: Other nucleotide sequences in the sample specify the same CDR3. The V gene is TRBV7-6, the J gene TRBJ2-7; D not certain. Germline V gene sequence: CDR1 SGHVS, CDR2 FNYEAQ. With 2 bases removed from V and 4 bases from J, the gap between germline ends came to 9 bases. The CDR3 is made up of 13 amino acids. The CDR3 here is CASSLNGAYEQYF. The CDR3, as DNA: TGTGCCAGCAGCTTAAATGGCGCTTACGAGCAGTACTTC.

This rearrangement joins TRBV7-9 to TRBJ2-1, with 7 bases identical to TRBD1. The CDR3 runs to 15 residues. Losses at the gene ends were 5 bases for V and 2 bases for J; bases not matched to a gene: 6. CDR1 is SEHNR and CDR2 is FQNEAQ in the germline V gene (reference sequence). The CDR3, as DNA: TGTGCCAGCAGCCCCCGGGACAGAGCCTACAATGAGCAGTTCTTC. Translated, it gives CASSPRDRAYNEQFF. The full variable domain, with the rest looked up from reference TRBV7-9 and TRBJ2-1, is DTGVSQNPRHKITKRGQNVTFRCDPISEHNRLYWYRQTLGQGPEFLTYFQNEAQLEKSRLLSDRFSAERPKGSFSTLEIQRTEQGDSAMYLCASSPRDRAYNEQFFGPGTRLTVL.

The rearrangement uses TRBV7-6 and TRBJ2-2, with D possibly matching TRBD2 (7 bases). Germline-derived CDR1 and CDR2 are SGHVS and FNYEAQ. The CDR3 consists of 15 residues. The V gene lost 6 bases and the J gene lost 2 bases, with 13 bases spanning the gap. The CDR3 region is CASRAGASNTGELFF. The CDR3 bases are TGTGCCAGCAGGGCGGGGGCCTCCAACACCGGGGAGCTGTTTTTT.

This clone has just one count. V is TRBV6-1 and J is TRBJ2-5; no clear D. The CDR3 contains 18 residues. In germline, CDR1 is MNHNS, CDR2 SASEGT. V lost 4 bases and J 2 bases, leaving 23 bases between the germline ends. The CDR3 protein is CASSGPNTIRTIQETQYF. CDR3 bases: TGTGCCAGCAGTGGACCAAACACGATTAGGACCATACAAGAGACCCAGTACTTC.

The chain links TRBV4-1 to TRBJ2-7; TRBD2 is a possible D gene (5 bases). The ends were cut back, 0 bases at V and 5 bases at J, with 8 bases in the middle. The V gene's germline CDR1 is MGHRA and CDR2 YSYEKL. CDR3 length: 13 amino acids. The CDR3 loop is CASSQDHGDEQYF. The CDR3 DNA sequence: TGCGCCAGCAGCCAAGATCACGGGGACGAGCAGTACTTC.

As for this clone: The identical CDR3 is also encoded by other nucleotide sequences in the sample. CDR3 region: CASSPTGVYGYTF. DNA of the CDR3: TGTGCCAGCAGTCCAACGGGGGTCTATGGCTACACCTTC. This sequence joins TRBV28 and TRBJ1-2; D might be TRBD1 (5 bases). Germline CDR1 reads MDHEN; CDR2 reads SYDVKM. The CDR3 covers 13 residues. The germline V and J ends were trimmed by 5 bases and 4 bases, with 11 bases remaining between them.